A single T cell receptor (beta chain) is shown here with its context. These data originate in a study of blood T cell repertoires in COVID-19. At the level of the study: Acute and convalescent COVID-19 samples came from the United States, Italy and Spain. The analysed material was cDNA or gDNA that came from T cells, B-cell-depleted T cells, or PBMCs.

Original processing notes: By means of reference gene primer amplification, nucleated cell counts were estimated. This table comes from immunoSEQ multiplex PCR, and its TCRdb copy is limited to in-frame clones, with some not included. V and J calls and clone size are given by that table; D and trimming were obtained from the DNA. The sample consists of roughly 180,000 clones, 75% to 85% of them appearing once. V lost 8 bases and J 5 bases, leaving 9 bases between the germline ends. The CDR3 spans 11 residues. Germline lookup yields CDR1 MGHDK and CDR2 SYGVNS. Patients in Seattle were enrolled during active infection, then followed longitudinally.

The chain uses TRBV25-1 and TRBJ1-1; D is undetermined. This sequence originates from a woman aged 40-49 years with COVID-19, enrolled during active disease. The sample taken for sequencing was peripheral blood. The DNA of the CDR3 is TGTGCCAGCGAGATGAGGACTGAAGCTTTCTTT. Translation: CASEMRTEAFF.